This T cell receptor (beta chain) derives from a study of glioma-infiltrating T cells. About the study: Dexamethasone exposure before glioma surgery was limited to six or fewer days. Study-level findings and limits: Patients with low tissue-blood divergence carried a signature set of shared blood CDR3 motifs.

Note on this clonotype: What it recognizes is unknown. Sequence at one end of the junction differs from germline and may be a read error.

This CDR3 spans 15 amino acids. The germline V gene has CDR1 SEHNR and CDR2 FQNEAQ (reference sequence). Amplification of TCR alpha and beta CDR3 regions from RNA used iRepertoire nested multiplex PCR. TCRdb re-derived calls from the multiplex PCR reads in MiXCR, one entry per CDR3 protein. The sample has around 390,000 distinct CDR3 sequences; 41% are singletons. The chain couples TRBV7-9 to TRBJ2-3, with 8 positions matching TRBD2. The sequenced sample consisted of glioma tissue, nonneoplastic brain tissue, or PBMCs (not recorded which). The clonotype comes from a human donor with low-grade glioma or glioblastoma, undergoing nonglioma brain surgery, or in good health (not recorded which). CDR3 in DNA: TGTGCCAGCAGCCCTGGCGGGGGGACCACAGATACGCACTATTTT. This codes for CASSPGGGTTDTHYF.